These T cell receptor beta chains were read from a single sample in a study of OX40 agonist ivuxolimab in advanced cancers. Some clones are missing from TCRdb's copy, which holds only in-frame ones; the method was immunoSEQ multiplex PCR. Among 9,500 to 13,000 clones listed, roughly four fifths were seen once. The material was CD4+ or CD8+ T cells sorted from blood, obtained in a trial of the OX40 agonist ivuxolimab. The receptors originated from an adult with an advanced solid tumor such as melanoma, head and neck, liver or kidney cancer. Each CDR3 is given with its conserved first and last residue. The D gene is left open where the match is weak. Size is omitted from some rows. Given values are once, few, many or a class for expanded clones.

v_gene,d_gene,abundance,j_gene,CDR3aa,CDR3nt
TRBV4-1,TRBD1,.,TRBJ2-3,CASSPTGVDTQYF,TGCGCCAGCAGCCCGACAGGGGTGGATACGCAGTATTTT
TRBV10-3,TRBD1,few,TRBJ1-1,CAISGAGQGRGTEAFF,TGTGCCATCAGTGGGGCCGGACAGGGAAGGGGCACTGAAGCTTTCTTT
TRBV30,.,few,TRBJ2-2,CAWSVGWNTGELFF,TGTGCCTGGAGTGTGGGATGGAACACCGGGGAGCTGTTTTTT
TRBV29-1,TRBD1,.,TRBJ1-2,CSASPEWGQVNYGYTF,TGCAGCGCCTCCCCCGAATGGGGACAGGTTAACTATGGCTACACCTTC
TRBV5-5,.,.,TRBJ1-5,CASSPSGAGPYSNQPQHF,TGTGCCAGCAGCCCATCCGGGGCCGGTCCATATAGCAATCAGCCCCAGCATTTT
TRBV28,.,.,TRBJ1-1,CASSLIRDTEAFF,TGTGCCAGCAGTTTAATCCGGGACACTGAAGCTTTCTTT
TRBV25-1,.,once,TRBJ2-3,CASRRGSTDTQYF,TGTGCCAGCCGGAGGGGAAGCACAGATACGCAGTATTTT
TRBV7-2,TRBD1,.,TRBJ2-1,CASSLFPGGGHNEQFF,TGTGCCAGCAGCTTATTCCCAGGGGGCGGCCACAATGAGCAGTTCTTC
TRBV28,TRBD1,few,TRBJ1-6,CASSETGMDSPLHF,TGTGCCAGCAGTGAGACAGGGATGGATTCACCCCTCCACTTT
TRBV28,.,.,TRBJ2-7,CASSLEGKYDEQYF,TGTGCCAGCAGTTTGGAGGGGAAATACGACGAGCAGTACTTC
TRBV5-1,.,.,TRBJ2-5,CASSLERERVETQYF,TGCGCCAGCAGCCTGGAGCGCGAGCGGGTAGAGACCCAGTACTTC
TRBV11-2,TRBD2,.,TRBJ2-1,CASSPAGGPGNEQFF,TGTGCCAGCAGTCCAGCGGGGGGGCCGGGCAATGAGCAGTTCTTC
TRBV30,.,.,TRBJ2-7,CAWSLQGPYEQYF,TGTGCCTGGAGCCTACAGGGACCCTACGAGCAGTACTTC
TRBV15,TRBD2,.,TRBJ2-5,CATSRGTSGGNNDQYF,TGTGCCACCAGCAGAGGGACTAGCGGGGGGAATAATGACCAGTACTTC
TRBV7-8,.,once,TRBJ2-1,CASSLEGAQFYEQFF,TGTGCCAGCAGCTTAGAAGGGGCCCAATTTTATGAGCAGTTCTTC
TRBV28,TRBD2,.,TRBJ2-3,CASSLVAGQTGPTDTQYF,TGTGCCAGCAGTTTGGTAGCGGGGCAAACCGGGCCAACAGATACGCAGTATTTT
TRBV5-1,.,.,TRBJ1-1,CASSPKGYMNTEAFF,TGCGCCAGCAGCCCAAAGGGGTATATGAACACTGAAGCTTTCTTT
TRBV11-3,TRBD1,.,TRBJ1-5,CASSSQGTHQPQHF,TGTGCCAGCAGCTCACAGGGGACACATCAGCCCCAGCATTTT
TRBV19,.,.,TRBJ1-5,CASLEQGYSNQPQHF,TGTGCCAGTTTGGAACAGGGTTATAGCAATCAGCCCCAGCATTTT
TRBV29-1,TRBD1,.,TRBJ2-2,CSVGDRPTGELFF,TGCAGCGTTGGGGACAGACCCACCGGGGAGCTGTTTTTT
TRBV29-1,.,few,TRBJ1-1,CSGGPVAEAFF,TGCAGCGGGGGGCCTGTTGCTGAAGCTTTCTTT
TRBV21-1,.,.,TRBJ2-3,CATPVGDTQYF,TGTGCCACGCCCGTTGGAGATACGCAGTATTTT
TRBV10-3,TRBD2,.,TRBJ2-5,CAIREAGEGETQYF,TGTGCCATCAGGGAGGCCGGGGAGGGTGAGACCCAGTACTTC